Below are 26 T cell receptor beta chains sequenced from a single sample in a study of cytotoxic CD8 clonotypes in ibrutinib-treated CLL. Sequenced by immunoSEQ multiplex PCR; TCRdb stores in-frame clones only, minus some. The table has more than 110,000 clones, 75% to 85% seen once. The sample here was PBMCs, taken after 36 months of ibrutinib treatment. These receptors came from a human donor with chronic lymphocytic leukemia.

This chain uses TRBV4-1 with TRBJ1-5; 10 bases are a match to TRBD1. Unmatched junction bases numbered 14, after V lost 3 bases and J lost 3 bases. The CDR3 covers 19 residues. Germline CDR1 and CDR2: MGHRA and YSYEKL. CDR3 sequence reads: CASSQMGQGTSANNQPQHF. The CDR3 bases are TGCGCCAGCAGCCAGATGGGACAGGGGACCTCCGCGAACAATCAGCCCCAGCATTTT.

The chain links TRBV4-1 to TRBJ2-4; TRBD1 agrees at 8 bases. With V trimmed by 3 bases and J by 1 base, 11 bases remained unmatched. Per germline, CDR1 MGHRA and CDR2 YSYEKL. This CDR3 is 18 amino acids long. Here the CDR3 reads CASSHPIRTGLAKNIQYF. In DNA form, the CDR3 reads TGCGCCAGCAGCCACCCAATCCGGACAGGGTTGGCCAAAAACATTCAGTACTTC.

A word on this clone: The junction departs from the called germline gene at one end, perhaps through a read error. The chain's CDR3 is CASSLYGVGNQPQHF. The DNA for the CDR3 is TGTGCTAGCAGTTTATATGGGGTCGGCAATCAGCCCCAGCATTTT. V is TRBV27 and J is TRBJ1-5; D ambiguous. Germline V gives CDR1 MNHEY, CDR2 SMNVEV (reference sequence). CDR3 length: 15 residues.

The rearrangement links TRBV19 to TRBJ1-5; the D gene is possibly TRBD1 (5 bases). Germline CDR1 reads LNHDA; CDR2 reads SQIVND (reference sequence). This CDR3 has 16 amino acids. V gave up 4 bases and J gave up 3 bases, with 16 bases separating them. The CDR3 bases are TGTGCCAGTAGTACATGGGACGGAGCCTCCAATCAGCCCCAGCATTTT. Its translation: CASSTWDGASNQPQHF. The full variable domain, rest sourced from reference TRBV19 and TRBJ1-5, is DGGITQSPKYLFRKEGQNVTLSCEQNLNHDAMYWYRQDPGQGLRLIYYSQIVNDFQKGDIAEGYSVSREKKESFPLTVTSAQKNPTAFYLCASSTWDGASNQPQHFGDGTRLSIL.

The chain couples TRBV5-8 to TRBJ2-1; 7 bases match TRBD1. This CDR3 has 14 residues. Germline loops: CDR1 SGHTS, CDR2 YDEGEE. Trimming cost V 4 bases and J 3 bases; bases outside gene matches: 4. As DNA, the CDR3 is TGTGCCAGCAGCACAGGGGACAGCTACAATGAGCAGTTCTTC. This translates into CASSTGDSYNEQFF.

The V call is TRBV6-1, the J call TRBJ2-7; D is unclear. CDR1 MNHNS and CDR2 SASEGT come from the germline V gene. V was clipped by 6 bases and J by 3 bases, with 9 bases between them. The CDR3 spans 12 residues. CDR3 in amino acids: CASRADNYEQYF. The DNA for the CDR3 is TGTGCCAGCAGAGCCGACAACTACGAGCAGTACTTC.

The rearrangement joins TRBV5-4 to TRBJ1-2; TRBD1 aligns across 9 bases. Per the germline V gene, CDR1 is SGHNT and CDR2 is YYREEE (reference sequence). The CDR3 runs to 17 residues. V dropped 4 bases and J dropped 4; count of bases not matched to a gene: 14. In DNA, the CDR3 is TGTGCCAGCAGCCCCCCCCTGGGACAGGGCCTAGGCTATGGCTACACCTTC. This codes for CASSPPLGQGLGYGYTF.

This chain joins TRBV6-6 and TRBJ1-1; D gene uncertain. With 5 bases removed from V and 3 bases from J, the gap between germline ends came to 13 bases. Germline CDR1 and CDR2: MNHNY and SVGAGI (reference sequence). This CDR3 region has 14 residues. Here the CDR3 DNA reads TGTGCCAGCAGTAAGGAACGGGGAGACACTGAAGCTTTCTTT. Encoded protein: CASSKERGDTEAFF.

The chain links TRBV5-1 to TRBJ2-5; D is unresolved. In germline, CDR1 is SGHRS, CDR2 YFSETQ. V was clipped by 1 base and J by 1 base, with 8 bases between them. This CDR3 spans 14 amino acids. The CDR3 spells CASSLLPPQETQYF. The CDR3 DNA reads TGCGCCAGCAGCTTGCTTCCCCCCCAAGAGACCCAGTACTTC.

V and J are TRBV5-1 and TRBJ2-3, with 10 bases matching TRBD2. There are 16 residues in the CDR3. Germline V CDR1 and CDR2: SGHRS, YFSETQ. Germline trimming cut 0 bases from V and 2 bases from J; bases unmatched to any gene: 3. For the CDR3, the DNA is TGCGCCAGCAGCTTGGTTCTAGCGGGAGCCACAGATACGCAGTATTTT. It yields the protein CASSLVLAGATDTQYF.

The sample holds a few counts of this clone. At one boundary the junction diverges from the germline segment, which might be a read error. This chain joins TRBV18 and TRBJ2-7; a possible D gene is TRBD1 (6 bases). Germline CDR1 KGHSH, CDR2 LQKENI. The CDR3 consists of 11 residues. CDR3 in amino acids: CASSPEQGMNF. CDR3 DNA sequence: TGTGCCAGCTCACCAGAACAGGGAATGAACTTC.

J is TRBJ2-1 and V is TRBV27, with D perhaps matching TRBD1 (6 bases). V was clipped by 1 base and J by 5 bases, with 9 bases between them. Germline V gene lookup returns CDR1 MNHEY and CDR2 SMNVEV (reference sequence). The CDR3 runs 14 residues. The CDR3 DNA reads as TGTGCCAGCAGTTTATTACCAGGGGACAATGAGCAGTTCTTC. Residues: CASSLLPGDNEQFF.

The chain links TRBV15 to TRBJ1-5; a weak D match, TRBD1 (6 bases). Trimming stripped 5 bases from V and 1 base from J, with 15 bases between. The CDR3 has 16 residues. The V gene's germline CDR1 is LNHNV and CDR2 YYDKDF (reference sequence). CDR3 in amino acids: CATSPGQLSSNQPQHF. CDR3 nucleotides: TGTGCCACCAGCCCCGGACAGCTTTCGAGCAATCAGCCCCAGCATTTT.

CDR3 loop: CASSLGGYDSYEQYF. The CDR3 DNA is TGTGCCAGCAGCTTAGGAGGCTATGACTCCTACGAGCAGTACTTC. The chain is built from TRBV7-9 and TRBJ2-7, with D hard to call. V was pared by 1 base and J by 0 bases, with 10 bases between. CDR3 length: 15 residues. In germline, CDR1 is SEHNR, CDR2 FQNEAQ (reference sequence). The full variable domain, its missing parts supplied by reference TRBV7-9 and TRBJ2-7, is DTGVSQNPRHKITKRGQNVTFRCDPISEHNRLYWYRQTLGQGPEFLTYFQNEAQLEKSRLLSDRFSAERPKGSFSTLEIQRTEQGDSAMYLCASSLGGYDSYEQYFGPGTRLTVT.

The rearrangement uses TRBV7-9 and TRBJ1-1; 8 nucleotides agree with TRBD1. Germline trimming cut 7 bases from V and 6 bases from J; bases unmatched to any gene: 7. Germline V gene sequence: CDR1 SEHNR, CDR2 FQNEAQ (reference sequence). This CDR3 contains 13 residues. The CDR3 is CASTQQQGAEAFF. The CDR3, as DNA: TGTGCCAGCACACAACAACAGGGGGCTGAAGCTTTCTTT.

The DNA for the CDR3 is TGCGCCAGCAGCTTGGGGCAGGTTGCTGAAAAACTGTTTTTT. It translates to CASSLGQVAEKLFF. V usage is TRBV5-1 and J usage is TRBJ1-4; D call uncertain. Trimming took 0 bases from V and 7 from J, leaving 10 bases between them. Germline V gene lookup returns CDR1 SGHRS and CDR2 YFSETQ. The CDR3 has 14 residues.

This chain uses TRBV18 with TRBJ2-2; TRBD1 aligns across 12 bases. V shed 3 bases, J shed 7 bases, and the junction held 3 bases outside the gene matches. Germline V gene lookup returns CDR1 KGHSH and CDR2 LQKENI. The CDR3 sequence is 15 residues long. CDR3 nucleotide sequence: TGTGCCAGCTCACCGGGGACAGGGGGCATCGGGGAGCTGTTTTTT. Its protein is CASSPGTGGIGELFF.

This clone showed up just a few times. The chain uses TRBV30 and TRBJ1-4; 9 bases fit TRBD1. From germline, CDR1 is GTSNPN and CDR2 SVGIG (reference sequence). Trimming at V came to 3 bases and at J to 6 bases, leaving 5 bases not matched to a gene. This CDR3 has 14 amino acids. CDR3 protein: CAWSHRDRDEKLFF. In nucleotides, the CDR3 is TGTGCCTGGAGCCACCGGGACAGGGATGAAAAACTGTTTTTT.

The rearrangement links TRBV2 to TRBJ1-5; D is uncertain. Germline V lookup: CDR1 SNHLY, CDR2 FYNNEI. This CDR3 has 15 residues. Trimming removed 5 bases from V and 4 bases from J, with 15 bases in between. CDR3 coding DNA: TGTGCCAGCAGTTCTGAAGGACTGGTTAATCAGCCCCAGCATTTT. Amino acids: CASSSEGLVNQPQHF.

The chain joins TRBV10-3 to TRBJ2-7, with D perhaps matching TRBD1 (6 bases). Per the germline V gene, CDR1 is ENHRY and CDR2 is SYGVKD. CDR3 length equals 16 residues. V shed 1 base and J shed 0 bases, with 13 bases lying between them. CDR3 sequence (DNA): TGTGCCATCAGTGAGTTGCTCCAGGGGAGCTCCTACGAGCAGTACTTC. It is translated as CAISELLQGSSYEQYF.

V is TRBV4-2 and J is TRBJ1-6, with D tentatively TRBD1 (6 bases). Germline V gene lookup returns CDR1 LGHNA and CDR2 YNFKEQ. This CDR3 contains 16 residues. Deletions cut 0 bases from V and 7 bases from J, with 13 bases between. The CDR3 DNA reads as TGTGCCAGCAGCCAAGAGGAGGGGGTGGGGAATTCACCCCTCCACTTT. It codes for CASSQEEGVGNSPLHF.

On this clone: No conserved phenylalanine or tryptophan ends this CDR3, so it is likely a read error. The DNA is omitted, as the CDR3 cannot be located on it reliably, and the CDR3 follows TCRdb's listing. The chain employs TRBV5-5 and TRBJ1-2; the D call of TRBD1 is as the table states it, not checked on the DNA. Germline V gene data show CDR1 as SGHKS and CDR2 as YYEKEE (reference sequence). The CDR3 spans 14 residues, counting both ends. The CDR3 loop is CASSSNLPGVHSIR.

V usage is TRBV5-1 and J usage is TRBJ1-2; possibly TRBD1 for D (6 bases). V dropped 4 bases and J dropped 0 bases, with 10 bases sitting between them. The CDR3 runs to 14 residues. Per germline, CDR1 SGHRS and CDR2 YFSETQ. This chain's CDR3 is CASSPDSSNYGYTF. DNA of the CDR3: TGCGCCAGCAGCCCGGACAGCTCTAACTATGGCTACACCTTC.

The V gene is TRBV29-1, the J gene TRBJ1-5; no firm D call. From germline, CDR1 is SQVTM and CDR2 ANQGSEA. The V gene lost 4 bases and the J gene lost 1 base, with 14 bases spanning the gap. This CDR3 region has 15 residues. The CDR3, as DNA: TGCAGCGTTGGCTCGGGGAGAGGGAGCAATCAGCCCCAGCATTTT. This codes for CSVGSGRGSNQPQHF.

This chain connects TRBV18 to TRBJ1-6; a possible D gene is TRBD1 (6 bases). There are 16 residues in the CDR3. Trimming took off 3 bases at V and 7 bases at J, with 16 bases between the two ends. Germline V gene lookup returns CDR1 KGHSH and CDR2 LQKENI. CDR3 residues: CASSPTAGQGNSPLHF. The CDR3 nucleotides are TGTGCCAGCTCACCTACCGCGGGGCAGGGGAATTCACCCCTCCACTTT.

V usage is TRBV7-9 and J usage is TRBJ2-7; no clear D. The V end lost 4 bases, the J end lost 3 bases, and 7 bases lay between the germline ends. Germline V CDR1 and CDR2: SEHNR, FQNEAQ (reference sequence). This CDR3 has 12 residues. The CDR3 DNA is TGTGCCAGCAGCTCCGGATACTACGAGCAGTACTTC. Translated: CASSSGYYEQYF. The full variable domain, completed using reference TRBV7-9 and TRBJ2-7, is DTGVSQNPRHKITKRGQNVTFRCDPISEHNRLYWYRQTLGQGPEFLTYFQNEAQLEKSRLLSDRFSAERPKGSFSTLEIQRTEQGDSAMYLCASSSGYYEQYFGPGTRLTVT.